This passage covers 26 T cell receptor beta chains from one sample sequenced in a study of STAT5B mutations in CD4+ large granular lymphocyte leukemia. Libraries were prepared by immunoSEQ multiplex PCR; TCRdb keeps only in-frame clonotypes and omits some of them. This sample carries around 33,000 clones, roughly 77% of them seen once, and the ten largest clones take approximately 2%. The sequenced material came from CD4+ T cells from blood buffy coats. The receptors stem from a human donor in good health.

This clone came up a few times. This chain uses TRBV6-6 with TRBJ1-3; tentatively, D is TRBD1 (5 bases). V dropped 4 bases and J dropped 5 bases, with 15 bases sitting between them. Germline CDR1 and CDR2: MNHNY and SVGAGI (reference sequence). The CDR3 consists of 15 residues. CDR3 bases: TGTGCCAGCAGTTCCCCCAGGGATAAAAGAAACACCATATATTTT. Residues: CASSSPRDKRNTIYF.

V is TRBV5-1 and J is TRBJ2-2; tentatively, D is TRBD2 (6 bases). The CDR3 has 15 residues. Germline-derived CDR1 and CDR2 are SGHRS and YFSETQ. Between the trimmed V and J ends, which lost 6 bases and 4 bases, there was a span of 16 bases. CDR3 residues: CASTLTRWGTGELFF. CDR3 DNA: TGCGCCAGCACCCTGACTAGGTGGGGCACCGGGGAGCTGTTTTTT.

V and J are TRBV5-3 and TRBJ2-2; D gene unclear. TRBV5-3 is designated an ORF whose function remains uncertain. Trimming pared 1 base from V and 0 bases from J, leaving 19 bases between. This CDR3 has 19 amino acids. The DNA of the CDR3 is TGTGCCAGAAGCTTGCCCAGCCAGGCTACCTTCGCGAACACCGGGGAGCTGTTTTTT. Translated: CARSLPSQATFANTGELFF.

CDR3 sequence reads: CASSLAEVSGANVLTF. Written as DNA, the CDR3 is TGCGCCAGCAGCTTGGCGGAGGTGTCTGGGGCCAACGTCCTGACTTTC. This sequence joins TRBV5-1 and TRBJ2-6; possibly TRBD2 for D (5 bases). Germline V CDR1 and CDR2: SGHRS, YFSETQ. This CDR3 region has 16 residues. The V end lost 0 bases, the J end lost 1 base, and 8 bases lay between the germline ends.

The chain recombines TRBV6-6 with TRBJ1-6; D is unresolved. This CDR3 has 15 residues. Trimming cost V 6 bases and J 0 bases, with 9 bases left between them. The germline V gene encodes CDR1 MNHNY and CDR2 SVGAGI (reference sequence). CDR3 nucleotides: TGTGCCAGCAGCCTTTTACGCTCCTATAATTCACCCCTCCACTTT. This codes for CASSLLRSYNSPLHF.

J is TRBJ2-7 and V is TRBV10-3; no firm D call. The germline gives CDR1 ENHRY, CDR2 SYGVKD. The CDR3 runs 15 residues. V was cut by 3 bases and J by 0 bases, with 12 bases left in between. The DNA of the CDR3 is TGTGCCATCAGTGACCCCCGGGTCCCCTCCTACGAGCAGTACTTC. It encodes CAISDPRVPSYEQYF.

The chain joins TRBV28 to TRBJ2-7; D possibly corresponds to TRBD1 (7 bases). V was clipped by 4 bases and J by 4 bases, with 11 bases between them. This CDR3 comprises 13 residues. From germline, CDR1 is MDHEN and CDR2 SYDVKM. The CDR3 protein is CASSSGGLYEQYF. DNA for the CDR3: TGTGCCAGCAGTTCAGGGGGGCTGTACGAGCAGTACTTC.

The chain recombines TRBV4-3 with TRBJ2-7, with unresolved D. This CDR3 is 14 amino acids long. V gave up 0 bases and J gave up 7 bases, with 13 bases separating them. The germline V gene has CDR1 LGHNA and CDR2 YSLEER. In DNA, the CDR3 is TGCGCCAGCAGCCAAGATTATGACCTCGGGGAGCAGTACTTC. This gives the protein CASSQDYDLGEQYF.

This chain uses TRBV6-5 with TRBJ2-7; 7 bases are shared with TRBD2. Trimming took 2 bases from V and 4 from J; bases not matched to a gene: 2. The CDR3 totals 13 residues. In germline, CDR1 is MNHEY, CDR2 SVGAGI. The CDR3 DNA reads as TGTGCCAGCAGTTACCTCGGGGGGTACGAGCAGTACTTC. The encoded protein is CASSYLGGYEQYF.

The chain joins TRBV2 to TRBJ2-7; D possibly corresponds to TRBD1 (5 bases). CDR3 length equals 15 residues. Trimming stripped 3 bases from V and 2 bases from J, with 14 bases between. The V gene's germline CDR1 is SNHLY and CDR2 FYNNEI. CDR3 loop: CASSDPGLPTYEQYF. CDR3 sequence (DNA): TGTGCCAGCAGTGATCCAGGGCTCCCCACCTACGAGCAGTACTTC. Full variable domain (remainder filled in from reference TRBV2 and TRBJ2-7): EPEVTQTPSHQVTQMGQEVILRCVPISNHLYFYWYRQILGQKVEFLVSFYNNEISEKSEIFDDQFSVERPDGSNFTLKIRSTKLEDSAMYFCASSDPGLPTYEQYFGPGTRLTVT.

The chain employs TRBV19 and TRBJ2-1; the D call may be TRBD1 or TRBD2 (5 bases each). CDR3 size: 15 residues. Trimming took off 5 bases at V and 0 bases at J, with 11 bases between the two ends. CDR1 and CDR2 from the germline V gene are LNHDA and SQIVND (reference sequence). The CDR3 DNA sequence: TGTGCCAGTAGTCCCCGGGGCAGCTCCTACAATGAGCAGTTCTTC. Translating it yields CASSPRGSSYNEQFF. The whole variable domain, remainder taken from reference TRBV19 and TRBJ2-1, is DGGITQSPKYLFRKEGQNVTLSCEQNLNHDAMYWYRQDPGQGLRLIYYSQIVNDFQKGDIAEGYSVSREKKESFPLTVTSAQKNPTAFYLCASSPRGSSYNEQFFGPGTRLTVL.

The J gene is TRBJ1-1, the V gene TRBV29-1; no clear D. CDR1 SQVTM and CDR2 ANQGSEA come from the germline V gene. The CDR3 runs to 13 residues. V was pared by 3 bases and J by 1 base, with 9 bases between. The CDR3: CSVDLLTNTEAFF. The CDR3 DNA reads TGCAGCGTTGACCTACTGACGAACACTGAAGCTTTCTTT.

The V and J genes are TRBV4-2 and TRBJ2-7; TRBD2 aligns across 7 bases. The trim removed 4 bases at V and 4 bases at J, leaving 7 bases unmatched. The germline V gene encodes CDR1 LGHNA and CDR2 YNFKEQ. The CDR3 contains 14 residues. This chain's CDR3 is CASSPATSRYEQYF. Here the CDR3 DNA reads TGTGCCAGCAGCCCGGCGACTAGCAGATACGAGCAGTACTTC.

This clone occurred once. The chain recombines TRBV9 with TRBJ2-4; D might be TRBD1 or TRBD2, each matching 5 bases. V dropped 7 bases and J dropped 5 bases, with 16 bases sitting between them. Looked up from germline, CDR1 is SGDLS and CDR2 is YYNGEE. The CDR3 loop spans 14 amino acids. The CDR3 DNA reads TGTGCCAGCTCCGAGGGGCAGTCTCAAAACATTCAGTACTTC. Translated, it gives CASSEGQSQNIQYF.

V is TRBV30 and J is TRBJ2-7; possibly TRBD1 or TRBD2 for D (6 bases each). Germline loops: CDR1 GTSNPN, CDR2 SVGIG (reference sequence). V dropped 4 bases and J dropped 6 bases, with 16 bases sitting between them. There are 13 residues in the CDR3. In DNA, the CDR3 is TGTGCCTGGACCTGGGGTGAGGGGGGCGAGCAGTACTTC. As protein: CAWTWGEGGEQYF.

The chain couples TRBV6-5 to TRBJ2-7; 8 positions agree with TRBD1. There are 15 residues in the CDR3. With V trimmed by 5 bases and J by 5 bases, 11 bases remained unmatched. Germline values: CDR1 MNHEY, CDR2 SVGAGI. Here the CDR3 reads CASSTGGLFQDEQYF. The CDR3 coding sequence is TGTGCCAGCAGTACAGGGGGGCTATTTCAGGACGAGCAGTACTTC.

There are a few counts of this clone. Compared with germline, one end of the junction differs, possibly owing to a read error. The V call is TRBV20-1, the J call TRBJ1-5; the D is unclear. The CDR3 spans 11 residues. Germline V gives CDR1 DFQATT, CDR2 SNEGSKA (reference sequence). The CDR3 sequence: CSAIGKQPQHF. Here the CDR3 DNA reads TGCAGTGCTATAGGCAAACAGCCCCAGCATTTT.

This chain joins TRBV2 and TRBJ1-4, with unresolved D. CDR1 and CDR2 (germline): SNHLY, FYNNEI. The V end was cut by 4 bases, the J end by 3 bases, with 12 bases between. This CDR3 contains 15 residues. The CDR3 loop reads CASSGAKEANEKLFF. The CDR3, as DNA: TGTGCCAGCAGTGGGGCCAAGGAGGCTAATGAAAAACTGTTTTTT.

The chain recombines TRBV6-5 with TRBJ2-1; TRBD2 aligns across 8 bases. After removal of 0 bases from V and 6 bases from J, the junction contained 7 bases not matched to a gene. This CDR3 is 16 amino acids long. Germline CDR1 MNHEY, CDR2 SVGAGI. The CDR3 sequence is CASSYSKAGDGNEQFF. The DNA for the CDR3 is TGTGCCAGCAGTTACTCGAAAGCGGGGGACGGCAATGAGCAGTTCTTC.

V usage is TRBV6-5 and J usage is TRBJ1-1; 12 nucleotides match TRBD1. CDR3 length: 15 residues. Trimming removed 6 bases from V and 3 bases from J; junction bases left unmatched: 5. The germline gives CDR1 MNHEY, CDR2 SVGAGI. CDR3: CASRGQGAGDTEAFF. The CDR3 nucleotides read TGTGCCAGCAGGGGACAGGGGGCGGGGGACACTGAAGCTTTCTTT.

This clone was observed a handful of times. The gene calls are TRBV12-5 and TRBJ1-1; D gene uncertain. Deletions cut 5 bases from V and 10 bases from J, with 11 bases between. CDR1 is LGHNT and CDR2 is FRNRAP in the germline V gene. The CDR3 is made up of 11 amino acids. The CDR3 protein is CASGVTEGAFF. DNA for the CDR3: TGTGCTAGTGGTGTCACGGAGGGAGCTTTCTTT.

This sequence joins TRBV6-5 and TRBJ2-7; either TRBD1 or TRBD2 may supply D (7 bases each). The CDR3 spans 15 residues. Trimming took off 0 bases at V and 5 bases at J, with 14 bases between the two ends. Germline V gene sequence: CDR1 MNHEY, CDR2 SVGAGI. CDR3 sequence: CASSYSRGGGHEQYF. The CDR3, as DNA: TGTGCCAGCAGTTACTCACGGGGAGGGGGCCACGAGCAGTACTTC.

This clone was counted only a few times. This chain links TRBV6-1 with TRBJ2-1; D possibly corresponds to TRBD1 (5 bases). Germline V CDR1 and CDR2: MNHNS, SASEGT. The CDR3 totals 12 residues. Trimming removed 7 bases from V and 8 bases from J, with 12 bases in between. The CDR3 sequence: CASTQGWDEQFF. In DNA, the CDR3 is TGTGCCAGCACCCAGGGATGGGATGAGCAGTTCTTC.

This clone has a handful of counts. V usage is TRBV14 and J usage is TRBJ1-1; no clear D gene. The CDR3 runs to 16 residues. Germline CDR1 SGHDN, CDR2 FVKESK. V was pared by 2 bases and J by 0 bases, with 13 bases between. The CDR3 DNA sequence: TGTGCCAGCAGCCAATCCAAATTCGGGGTGAACACTGAAGCTTTCTTT. This sequence encodes CASSQSKFGVNTEAFF.

The chain combines TRBV11-2 with TRBJ1-1; D possibly corresponds to TRBD1 (5 bases). This CDR3 has 17 amino acids. Trimming removed 0 bases from V and 1 base from J, with 15 bases in between. Germline assignment: CDR1 SGHAT and CDR2 FQNNGV. The CDR3 region is CASSLEITGLRNTEAFF. The CDR3 region has the DNA TGTGCCAGCAGCTTAGAAATTACGGGACTACGGAACACTGAAGCTTTCTTT.

The V gene is TRBV29-1, the J gene TRBJ2-5; 9 bases line up with TRBD1. J was trimmed by 4 bases and V by 6 bases; bases with no gene match: 12. In germline, CDR1 is SQVTM, CDR2 ANQGSEA. The CDR3 totals 15 residues. This chain's CDR3 is CSVCDRGYAAETQYF. Written as DNA, the CDR3 is TGCAGCGTGTGCGACAGGGGGTATGCGGCAGAGACCCAGTACTTC.